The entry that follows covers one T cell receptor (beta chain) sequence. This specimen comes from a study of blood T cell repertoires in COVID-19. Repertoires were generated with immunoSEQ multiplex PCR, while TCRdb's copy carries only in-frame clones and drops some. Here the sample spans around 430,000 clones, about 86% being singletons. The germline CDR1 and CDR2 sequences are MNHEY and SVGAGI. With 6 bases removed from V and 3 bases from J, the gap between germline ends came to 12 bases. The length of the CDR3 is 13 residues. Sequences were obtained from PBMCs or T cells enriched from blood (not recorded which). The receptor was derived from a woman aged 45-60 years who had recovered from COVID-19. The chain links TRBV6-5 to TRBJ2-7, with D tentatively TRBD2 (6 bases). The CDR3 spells CASSSTDYYEQYF. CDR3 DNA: TGTGCCAGCAGCTCGACGGACTACTACGAGCAGTACTTC.